This TCR beta chain was profiled in a study of T cell responses to AZD1222 COVID-19 vaccine. Whole-study results and caveats: Close to half of spike-specific TCRs reportedly recognize unmutated variant regions.

CDR3 size: 16 residues. Unmatched junction bases numbered 11, after V lost 8 bases and J lost 6 bases. Per germline, CDR1 MNHEY and CDR2 SMNVEV (reference sequence). Points on this clone: Its matching antigen is unknown.

Only in-frame clones appear in the TCRdb table, and some are missing; sequencing was by immunoSEQ multiplex PCR. The sample lists about 130,000 clones; roughly 92% were seen once. The genes are TRBV27 and TRBJ2-1; TRBD2 agrees at 12 bases. The receptor comes from an adult in good health. The sample in question was peripheral blood, obtained on day 0 of AZD1222 vaccination. CDR3 coding DNA: TGTGCCAGCCAGTCTAGCGGGAGGGTCCCGGGCAATGAGCAGTTCTTC. Amino acids: CASQSSGRVPGNEQFF.